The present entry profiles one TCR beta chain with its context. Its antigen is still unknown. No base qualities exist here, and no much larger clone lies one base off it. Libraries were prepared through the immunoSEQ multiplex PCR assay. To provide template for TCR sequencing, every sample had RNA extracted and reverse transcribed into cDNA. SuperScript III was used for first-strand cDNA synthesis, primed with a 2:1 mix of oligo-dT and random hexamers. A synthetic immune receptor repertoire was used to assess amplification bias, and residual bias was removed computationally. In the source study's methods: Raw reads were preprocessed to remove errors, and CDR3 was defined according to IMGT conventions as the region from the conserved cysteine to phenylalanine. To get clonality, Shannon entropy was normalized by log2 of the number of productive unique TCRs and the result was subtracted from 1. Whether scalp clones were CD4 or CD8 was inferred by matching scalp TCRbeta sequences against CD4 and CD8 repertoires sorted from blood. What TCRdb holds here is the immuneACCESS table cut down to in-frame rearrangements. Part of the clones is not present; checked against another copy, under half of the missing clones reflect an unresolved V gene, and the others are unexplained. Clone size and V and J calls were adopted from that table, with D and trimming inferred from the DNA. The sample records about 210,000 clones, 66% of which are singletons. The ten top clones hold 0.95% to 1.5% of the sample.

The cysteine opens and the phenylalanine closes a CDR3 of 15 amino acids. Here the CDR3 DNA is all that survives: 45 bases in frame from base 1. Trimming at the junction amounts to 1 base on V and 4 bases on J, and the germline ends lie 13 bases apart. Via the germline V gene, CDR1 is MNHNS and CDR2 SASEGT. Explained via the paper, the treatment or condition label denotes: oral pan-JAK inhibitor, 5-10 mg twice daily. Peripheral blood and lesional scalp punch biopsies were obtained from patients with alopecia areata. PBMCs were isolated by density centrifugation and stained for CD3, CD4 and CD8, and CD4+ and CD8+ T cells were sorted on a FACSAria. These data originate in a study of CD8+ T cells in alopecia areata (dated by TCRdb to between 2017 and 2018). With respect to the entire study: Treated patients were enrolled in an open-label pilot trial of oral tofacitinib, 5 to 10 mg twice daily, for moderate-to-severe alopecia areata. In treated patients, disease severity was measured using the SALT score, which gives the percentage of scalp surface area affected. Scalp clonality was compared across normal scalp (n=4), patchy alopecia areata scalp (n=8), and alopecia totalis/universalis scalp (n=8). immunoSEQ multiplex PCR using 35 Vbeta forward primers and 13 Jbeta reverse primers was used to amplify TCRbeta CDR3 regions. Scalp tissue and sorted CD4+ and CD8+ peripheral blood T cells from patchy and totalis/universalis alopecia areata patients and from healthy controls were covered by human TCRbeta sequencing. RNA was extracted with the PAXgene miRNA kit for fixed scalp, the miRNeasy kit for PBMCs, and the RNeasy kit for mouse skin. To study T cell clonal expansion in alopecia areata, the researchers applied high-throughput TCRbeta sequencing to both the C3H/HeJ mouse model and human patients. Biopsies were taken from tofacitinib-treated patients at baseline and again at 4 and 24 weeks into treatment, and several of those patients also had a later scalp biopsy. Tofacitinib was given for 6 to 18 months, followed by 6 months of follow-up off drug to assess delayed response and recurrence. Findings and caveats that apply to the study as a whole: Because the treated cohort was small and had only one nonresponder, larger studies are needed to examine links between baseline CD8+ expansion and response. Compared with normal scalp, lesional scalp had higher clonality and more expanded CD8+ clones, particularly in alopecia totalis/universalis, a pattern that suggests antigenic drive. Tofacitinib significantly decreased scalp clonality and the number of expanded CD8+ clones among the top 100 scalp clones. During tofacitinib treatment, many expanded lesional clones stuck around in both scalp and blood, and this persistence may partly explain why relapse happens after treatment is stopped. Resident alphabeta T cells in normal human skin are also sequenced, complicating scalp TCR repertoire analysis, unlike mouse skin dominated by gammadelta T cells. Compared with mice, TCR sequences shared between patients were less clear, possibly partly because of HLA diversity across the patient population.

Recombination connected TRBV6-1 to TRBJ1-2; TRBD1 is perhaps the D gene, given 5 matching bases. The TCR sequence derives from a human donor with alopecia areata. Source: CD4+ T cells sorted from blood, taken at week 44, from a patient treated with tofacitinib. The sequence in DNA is TGTGCCAGCAGTGAAGTGACAGCCTATGGCTATGGCTACACCTTC. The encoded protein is CASSEVTAYGYGYTF.